A selection of T cell receptor beta chains follows, all from one sample in a study of OX40 agonist ivuxolimab in advanced cancers. TCRdb's copy holds only in-frame clones and misses some; the assay was immunoSEQ multiplex PCR. This sample carries some 74,000 clones, about nine tenths of them seen once, and the ten largest clones take around 6.5%. Sequencing used CD4+ or CD8+ T cells sorted from blood, obtained in a trial of the OX40 agonist ivuxolimab. The receptors here all came from an adult with an advanced solid tumor such as melanoma, head and neck, liver or kidney cancer. Both conserved end residues are part of each CDR3.

cdr3_aa | v_call
CASSARDSSSGANVLTF | TRBV9
CATERRGPGRERYEQYF | TRBV11-3
CASSLGQGMVGELFF | TRBV5-4
CAWSVRDGYTF | TRBV30
CASSPTTSGSGELFF | TRBV7-3
CASSLGGTGAYEQYF | TRBV27
CASSLSTDTQYF | TRBV5-6
CATSQRELSVEQFF | TRBV19
CASSRESNQPQHF | TRBV18
CASSPVDSHSGNTIYF | TRBV7-8
CASSERDREIPPTDTQYF | TRBV6-1
CASSLTGANVLTF | TRBV28
CASSPRTPGGSREQYF | TRBV7-8
CASSQRLALTDTQYF | TRBV9
CASSPHRLDQWNEQFF | TRBV28
CASSETSGRYYEQYF | TRBV6-1
CASSLYGQGASTGELFF | TRBV27
CASSVDGDGSYEQFF | TRBV9
CASSVTGVGNTIYF | TRBV7-9
CASSPSKGSNQPQHF | TRBV18
CASSTRAGGSWEQFF | TRBV28
CASSEFNEQFF | TRBV27
CASSPDRGTNTEAFF | TRBV18
CASSHDEGEQFF | TRBV7-3
CASWGRPMDGYTF | TRBV28
CAISEANTNTIYF | TRBV10-3
CASSPLPGEAFF | TRBV19
CASISGGRYGYTF | TRBV19
CASSTGSTSVEQFF | TRBV19
CASSRGPWDEQFF | TRBV27
CASSQGYSPTNEKLFF | TRBV11-2
CASSQDLGLAGDTDTQYF | TRBV4-2
CASLPPAGTNEKLFF | TRBV28
CASSVDPDNEAFF | TRBV9
CASRETGFNQPQHF | TRBV19
CASSVRDRNTEAFF | TRBV7-6
CASLHGSEGETQYF | TRBV5-4
CARTRGPGNTEAFF | TRBV7-2
CASSLGGERPGANVLTF | TRBV5-4
CSVCFRVDEQYF | TRBV29-1
CASSPNRVNTEAFF | TRBV18
CASSPQGGMLQPQHF | TRBV7-2
CAWSSGLQTGELFF | TRBV30
CASSQDEGVGTEAFF | TRBV4-1
CASNRDRIYEQYF | TRBV18
CASTSVSGTGVNEQYF | TRBV5-8
CASSPGQDYEQYF | TRBV11-1
CSVENGQGAFLVDTQYF | TRBV29-1
CASSPMAGVHEQFF | TRBV5-1
CASSPAGAMLAGELFF | TRBV5-1
CASRTSGSTDTQYF | TRBV6-6
CASSHFGGRETQYF | TRBV7-2
CASSLGSRLGYTF | TRBV11-2
CAWSVWQPGNTIYF | TRBV30